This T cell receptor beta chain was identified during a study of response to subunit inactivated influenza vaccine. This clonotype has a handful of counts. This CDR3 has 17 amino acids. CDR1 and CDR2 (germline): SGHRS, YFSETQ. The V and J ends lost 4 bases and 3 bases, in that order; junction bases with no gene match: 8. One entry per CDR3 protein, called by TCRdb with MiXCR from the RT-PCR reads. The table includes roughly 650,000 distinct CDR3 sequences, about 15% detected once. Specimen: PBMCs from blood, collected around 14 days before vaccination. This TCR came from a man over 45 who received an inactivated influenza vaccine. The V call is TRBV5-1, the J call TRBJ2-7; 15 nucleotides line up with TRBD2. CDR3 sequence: CASSGPGLAGGLYEQYF. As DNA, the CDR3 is TGCGCCAGCAGCGGACCGGGACTAGCGGGGGGTCTCTACGAGCAGTACTTC.